This T cell receptor beta chain was sequenced for a study of T cells in Graves' hyperthyroidism and ophthalmopathy (dated by TCRdb to the late 2010s). Notes on the research overall: Peripheral blood samples were taken at initial diagnosis, before any treatment was given. To identify distinguishing TCR V-J signatures, a discovery cohort of about 95 patients was used, comprising 43 with Graves' ophthalmopathy and under 60 with stable Graves' hyperthyroidism. For training and testing, the 95 to 100 patients in the discovery cohort were randomly divided in a 7:3 ratio. Prospective prediction of ophthalmopathy was tested in an independent validation cohort of 18 to 20 hyperthyroidism patients and 15 to 17 patients who later progressed to ophthalmopathy. In six Graves' hyperthyroidism patients, the study also compared T-cell repertoires from thyroid tissue with T-cell repertoires from blood. The paper describes TCR Vbeta CDR3 sequencing of more than 120 peripheral blood samples, made up of under 50 ophthalmopathy patients, roughly 72 hyperthyroidism patients and some 17 progressor patients. After sampling, hyperthyroidism patients received methimazole starting at 30 mg daily, and ophthalmopathy patients received high-dose intravenous methylprednisolone. General findings and caveats noted by the study authors: A 13 V-J signature model separated ophthalmopathy from stable hyperthyroidism, with just over 85% sensitivity and around 84% specificity in cross-validation and 80%/75% in testing. Most expanded thyroid clonotypes (frequency above 0.001) were also found in blood, which suggests that blood repertoires may mirror thyroid immune responses. No statistical method was used to set the sample size in advance, and investigators knew the group allocation. In validation, progression to ophthalmopathy was predicted by the model with 70% to 71% sensitivity and around 76% specificity, a median of approximately 6.5 months before onset.

Ophthalmopathy patients had moderately to severely active disease, with a Clinical Activity Score of 3 or more, a NOSPECS grade of 4 or more, and a disease duration of less than 3 months. The study excluded patients with uncontrolled infections, other autoimmune diseases, pregnancy or lactation. Diagnoses relied on clinical symptoms, serum thyroxine and TRAb, thyroid ultrasound and orbital computed tomography. PBMCs were separated from roughly 10 ml of fresh peripheral blood using Ficoll-Paque density gradient centrifugation. Total RNA was extracted using Trizol reagent, and RNA quality was assessed on an Agilent 2100 Bioanalyzer. The TCR beta CDR3 regions were amplified from the RNA transcripts. The first round of RT-PCR for the TCR CDR3 was performed with the HTBI primer set and the Qiagen OneStep RT-PCR kit. Libraries were constructed in a second round of multiplex PCR, after which size selection and purification were carried out. The libraries were sequenced on an Illumina HiSeq2000 using paired-end 100 bp reads. The study's own analysis went as follows. SOAPnuke was used to process the raw data, throwing out any read that contained adapters or uncalled bases, had a mean Phred below 15, or lacked an exact constant-primer or identifier match. High-quality paired reads were merged using COPE v1.2.5, and each unique nucleotide sequence was defined as a clonotype. MiTCR v1.1 was used to align the clonotypes against IMGT TRBV, TRBD and TRBJ reference segments. Analysis was restricted to V-J combinations with a frequency above 0.0001, which covered roughly 99% of repertoires. A TCS score was defined as the ratio of F50 (clonal expansion) to E x V (chaos), with BLOSUM62-based TCRdist applied between CDR3 peptides within each V-J. Welch's t-statistics and random forest reduced 450 to 600 V-J features to 13, which were used in a naive Bayes classifier (R e1071). The public reads were quality trimmed at Q25 with fastp and then assembled into clones with MiXCR by TCRdb, keeping productive beta chains. Entries are consolidated by CDR3 protein sequence, retaining the most common genes and DNA. The V and J calls follow TCRdb's processing rather than the paper's. This sample comprises approximately 400,000 distinct CDR3 sequences, about an eighth of them detected only once. Over 25% of the sample belongs to the ten largest clones.

The CDR3 contains 14 residues, cysteine and phenylalanine counted. CDR3 DNA is the only sequence kept; it has 42 bases, read in frame from the first base. Cut back by 3 bases and 1 base, the V and J ends lie 6 bases apart. Taken from the germline V gene (reference sequence), the CDR1 and CDR2 loops are LNHDA and SQIVND. Note on this clonotype: Its target antigen remains unknown. No much larger clonotype is one base removed from it; base qualities were not supplied.

The chain is encoded by TRBV19 joined to TRBJ2-2; the D gene remains uncertain. Sequencing used blood. The TCR was taken from a man in his fifties with Graves' ophthalmopathy. The encoded CDR3 is CASSIWLNTGELFF. The nucleotide sequence is TGTGCCAGTAGTATTTGGCTGAACACCGGGGAGCTGTTTTTT.